This T cell receptor beta chain comes out of a study of CD8+ T cells in alopecia areata (dated by TCRdb to 2016 to 2019). The study in broad terms: The treated patients took part in an open-label pilot trial in which moderate-to-severe alopecia areata was treated with oral tofacitinib at 5 to 10 mg twice daily. Patients received tofacitinib for 6 to 18 months and were then followed off drug for 6 months to check for delayed response and recurrence. The SALT score, which quantifies the percentage of affected scalp surface area, was used to measure disease severity in treated patients. The study used high-throughput TCRbeta sequencing to examine T cell clonal expansion in alopecia areata, in both the C3H/HeJ mouse model and human patients. Human TCRbeta sequencing covered scalp tissue and sorted CD4+ and CD8+ peripheral blood T cells from patchy and totalis/universalis alopecia areata patients and healthy controls. Tofacitinib-treated patients had biopsies at baseline and at 4 and 24 weeks of treatment, with a later scalp biopsy in several patients. Clonality in the scalp was compared among normal scalp (n=4), patchy alopecia areata scalp (n=8), and alopecia totalis/universalis scalp (n=8). RNA was obtained with the PAXgene miRNA kit for fixed scalp, the miRNeasy kit for PBMCs, and the RNeasy kit for mouse skin. Amplification of TCRbeta CDR3 regions was done by immunoSEQ multiplex PCR using 35 Vbeta forward primers and 13 Jbeta reverse primers. Here is what the overall study found, with its caveats: Compared with normal scalp, lesional scalp had higher clonality and more expanded CD8+ clones, particularly in alopecia totalis/universalis, a pattern that suggests antigenic drive. With tofacitinib, both scalp clonality and the number of expanded CD8+ clones among the top 100 scalp clones went down significantly. During tofacitinib treatment, many expanded lesional clones stuck around in both scalp and blood, and this persistence may partly explain why relapse happens after treatment is stopped. Shared TCR sequences between patients were less evident than in mice, which may be partly attributable to HLA diversity in the patient population. Because the treated cohort was small and had just a single nonresponder, larger studies are needed to establish links between baseline CD8+ expansion and response. Unlike mouse skin, which is dominated by gammadelta T cells, normal human skin has resident alphabeta T cells that are also sequenced, and this complicates analysis of the scalp TCR repertoire.

The sample's time point label, decoded: about 25 weeks on oral tofacitinib. Read against the paper, the sample's treatment or condition label means: oral pan-JAK inhibitor, 5-10 mg twice daily. Lesional scalp punch biopsies and peripheral blood were collected from alopecia areata patients. PBMCs were isolated by density centrifugation and stained for CD3, CD4 and CD8, after which CD4+ and CD8+ T cells were sorted on a FACSAria. The germline V end is reduced by 7 bases and the J end by 1 base; junction bases left unmatched: 8. CDR1 and CDR2 (SQVTM, ANQGSEA) derive from the germline V gene. The CDR3 measures 14 amino acids from cysteine to phenylalanine. The retained sequence is limited to the CDR3, 42 bases, with the frame set at the first base. This clone was found a few times. Its antigen is currently not known. One base away there is no much larger clone; base qualities are not given. Libraries came from the immunoSEQ multiplex PCR assay. To provide template for TCR sequencing, every sample had RNA extracted and reverse transcribed into cDNA. SuperScript III was used for first-strand cDNA synthesis, primed with a 2:1 mix of oligo-dT and random hexamers. Amplification bias was assessed with a synthetic immune receptor repertoire, and residual bias was removed computationally. Per the authors' processing: Raw reads were preprocessed to remove errors, and CDR3 was defined by IMGT conventions from the conserved cysteine to phenylalanine. Clonality was computed as 1 minus the Shannon entropy, with the entropy normalized by log2 of the number of productive unique TCRs. CD4 or CD8 identity of scalp clones was inferred by cross-referencing scalp TCRbeta sequences with sorted blood CD4 and CD8 repertoires. TCRdb mirrors the immuneACCESS table, restricted to in-frame sequences. Some clones are absent from its copies; in checked studies, under half trace to an unresolved V gene, and the reason for the others is unknown. Clonal size and the V and J genes are those of that table, whereas D and trimming came from the DNA. The sample contains 110,000 or so clones, approximately 51% of them found a single time. Clones ranked in the top ten supply roughly 3.5% of the sample.

This TCR was recovered from a human donor with alopecia areata. Sequenced here: CD4+ T cells sorted from blood, sampled at week 24, from a patient treated with tofacitinib. Recombination joined TRBV29-1 with TRBJ1-1; TRBD1 lines up with 8 middle nucleotides. The nucleotide sequence reads as follows: TGCAGCGCACGGCCGACAGGGGAGAACACTGAAGCTTTCTTT. This codes for CSARPTGENTEAFF.